This TCR beta chain was identified during a study of a mutant IDH1 vaccine in newly diagnosed glioma (dated by TCRdb to about 2021). For context, the study as a whole: Patients received eight vaccinations in weeks 1, 3, 5, 7, 11, 15, 19 and 23, corresponding to visits V03 through V10. Vaccination started 4-6 weeks after radiotherapy alone, or was given together with temozolomide cycles in the groups whose treatment included chemotherapy. Of the 25 to 35 treated patients, around 62% were male and roughly 38% were female, and a mean age of 40.4 years was recorded. Prior to enrollment, patients had been given standard therapy consisting of radiotherapy alone, temozolomide alone, or radiochemotherapy with temozolomide, with the combination given to most patients. Peripheral blood was drawn at six visits: V03 (baseline), V05, V07, V10, V12 and V13. Longitudinal TCRB deep sequencing was performed for 25 to 30 treated patients wherever samples were available for exploratory analyses. On the study overall, not on this receptor specifically: The authors noted that analyses of patient blood samples could not be reproduced because of sample limitations. Availability determined which PBMC samples were chosen for TCRB deep sequencing. Pseudoprogression appeared unrelated to alterations in the top peripheral T cell clonotypes detected by TCRB sequencing. Across multiple MHC alleles, vaccine-induced immune responses were seen in around 93% of patients.

The time point label corresponds to: week 23, last vaccination. Each vaccine dose, consisting of 300 ug of a 20-mer mutant IDH1 peptide in Montanide, was administered subcutaneously with topical imiquimod. The donors had newly diagnosed IDH1-mutant astrocytomas of WHO grade 3 or 4 that showed loss of nuclear ATRX. The samples were drawn from NOA16, a multicentre, single-arm, open-label phase I trial in Germany that tested a mutant IDH1 peptide vaccine in humans for the first time. The DNeasy Blood and Tissue Kit was used to extract genomic DNA from EDTA blood for TCRB sequencing. The CDR3 runs 14 amino acids, cysteine and phenylalanine included. Just the 42-base CDR3 DNA is kept, in frame starting at base 1. Here V drops 2 bases and J drops 8 bases, and the junction holds 3 bases not matched to any gene. CDR1 SGHRS and CDR2 YFSETQ were looked up in the germline V gene. Regarding this clone: Its target antigen remains unknown. No qualities accompany the bases; no much larger clone lies one base away.

The library was generated by the immunoSEQ multiplex PCR assay. Rearranged TCR beta chain sequences were amplified using the hsTCRB Kit according to the manufacturer's protocol. Sequencing of TCRB libraries was carried out on an Illumina MiSeq. In the paper's pipeline: The kit vendor's proprietary platform handled demultiplexing, trimming and gene mapping. The table comes from immuneACCESS by way of TCRdb, which keeps in-frame sequences with V and J called. Part of the clones is missing from these tables; in studies checked, under half for an unresolved V gene and the rest for unknown reasons. From that table come the V and J calls and clone size; the DNA was used to work out D and trimming. In all, the sample holds tens of thousands of clones, and 75% to 90% of those were seen once. Together, the top ten hold 6.2% of the sample.

The clonotype originates from a man in his forties with glioma. Material: PBMCs, obtained from a glioma patient whose treatment included an IDH1 peptide vaccine. The chain links TRBV5-1 with TRBJ1-3, with 11 bases matching TRBD1. The DNA sequence is given as TGCGCCAGCAGCTTTGGACAGGGGGCAGACACCATATATTTT. It is translated as CASSFGQGADTIYF.